The 19 T cell receptor beta chains below all came from one sample that was sequenced in a study of human T cells and chemical hapten exposure. TCRdb ran MiXCR on the RACE reads and lists one entry per CDR3 protein. The table lists some 350,000 distinct CDR3 sequences, around 7% of them singletons, with around 8.4% in the top ten. The time point: patch test 1, 2 weeks after DPC sensitization. Regarding treatment: therapeutic diphenylcyclopropenone sensitization with weekly scalp DPC. This specimen was whole blood, taken in connection with sensitization to the hapten diphenylcyclopropenone (DPC). The source of these receptors is a woman under 30 with alopecia areata. Some clones in this sample may be carry-over from other donors' samples.

The chain combines TRBV6-2 or TRBV6-3 with TRBJ1-5; tentatively, D is TRBD1 (6 bases). The germline CDR1 and CDR2 sequences are MNHEY and SVGEGT. There are 16 residues in the CDR3. V gave up 2 bases and J gave up 5 bases, with 16 bases separating them. The CDR3 region is CASSYPFRGADQPQHF. As DNA, the CDR3 is TGTGCCAGCAGTTACCCCTTCAGGGGCGCGGATCAGCCCCAGCATTTT.

Only a few counts were recorded for this clonotype. This chain joins TRBV11-3 and TRBJ2-5, with D perhaps TRBD2 (6 bases). The ends were cut back, 1 base at V and 0 bases at J, with 9 bases in the middle. Germline V gene sequence: CDR1 SGHNT, CDR2 YENEEA. The CDR3 loop spans 15 amino acids. CDR3 nucleotide sequence: TGTGCCAGCAGCTTAGGGGGGGACGACCAAGAGACCCAGTACTTC. Its translation is CASSLGGDDQETQYF.

In its sample, this clonotype was seen many times. The gene calls are TRBV12-3 or TRBV12-4 and TRBJ1-2, with D uncertain. This CDR3 comprises 13 residues. V gave up 5 bases and J gave up 1 base, with 8 bases separating them. The CDR3 here is CASSPGFNYGYTF. CDR3 DNA: TGTGCCAGCAGTCCTGGCTTTAACTATGGCTACACCTTC.

This clonotype was seen more than once but under ten times. The J gene is TRBJ2-2, the V gene TRBV24-1, with D possibly TRBD1 on 5 matching bases. The CDR3 length is 14 residues. Germline values: CDR1 KGHDR, CDR2 SFDVKD. V gave up 7 bases and J gave up 6 bases, with 14 bases separating them. CDR3 sequence reads: CATRKLWGAGELFF. The CDR3 region has the DNA TGTGCCACCAGGAAGCTATGGGGCGCCGGGGAGCTGTTTTTT.

The rearrangement uses TRBV6-5 and TRBJ2-3, with 9 positions matching TRBD1. Per the germline V gene, CDR1 is MNHEY and CDR2 is SVGAGI. The trim removed 7 bases at V and 4 bases at J, leaving 9 bases unmatched. This CDR3 region has 15 residues. In DNA, the CDR3 is TGTGCCAGCACCCAACAGGGGGCTACTGCAGATACGCAGTATTTT. Translating gives CASTQQGATADTQYF.

This clonotype was counted between two and nine times. This chain uses TRBV4-3 with TRBJ2-2; 8 nucleotides align to TRBD2. Trimming removed 0 bases from V and 6 bases from J; junction bases left unmatched: 3. CDR1 is LGHNA and CDR2 is YSLEER in the germline V gene. The CDR3 contains 15 residues. This CDR3 is CASSQDSGAPGELFF. The CDR3 nucleotides read TGCGCCAGCAGCCAAGATAGCGGGGCTCCCGGGGAGCTGTTTTTT.

This clonotype was seen more than once but under ten times. V gene TRBV12-3 or TRBV12-4 combines with J gene TRBJ2-5, with unresolved D. The V end lost 6 bases, the J end lost 5 bases, and 10 bases lay between the germline ends. This CDR3 region has 12 residues. The CDR3 DNA is TGTGCCAGCAGCGAATCCTTGGAGACCCAGTACTTC. Its protein is CASSESLETQYF.

This chain joins TRBV20-1 and TRBJ2-3; 9 nucleotides line up with TRBD2. The CDR3 has 17 residues. Germline-derived CDR1 and CDR2 are DFQATT and SNEGSKA (reference sequence). V shed 0 bases, J shed 2 bases, and the junction held 9 bases outside the gene matches. CDR3 sequence: CSARDIGASGDTDTQYF. CDR3 in DNA: TGCAGTGCTAGAGATATCGGGGCTAGCGGGGACACAGATACGCAGTATTTT.

This clonotype was detected many times. The CDR3 sequence: CASSLGGTGYFREQYF. CDR3 DNA: TGTGCCAGCAGCTTAGGAGGGACAGGGTATTTTCGGGAGCAGTACTTC. The V call is TRBV13, the J call TRBJ2-7; 9 positions match TRBD1. CDR3 length: 16 amino acids. CDR1 is PRHDT, CDR2 FYEKMQ, per germline (reference sequence). The junction had 10 bases not matched to a gene; V was cut back by 0 bases and J by 7 bases.

The gene calls are TRBV28 and TRBJ2-7; possible D gene TRBD2, 5 bases. Per the germline V gene, CDR1 is MDHEN and CDR2 is SYDVKM. Trimming cost V 8 bases and J 0 bases, with 5 bases left between them. This CDR3 region has 11 residues. CDR3 sequence: CASGSSYEQYF. CDR3 sequence (DNA): TGTGCCAGCGGGAGCTCCTACGAGCAGTACTTC.

This clonotype was counted only a few times. The chain is built from TRBV20-1 and TRBJ2-1, with D possibly matching TRBD2 (6 bases). CDR1 and CDR2 from the germline V gene are DFQATT and SNEGSKA (reference sequence). This CDR3 spans 12 amino acids. The V and J ends lost 6 bases and 6 bases respectively, with 12 bases between them. In DNA form, the CDR3 reads TGCAGTGCAATGAGGGACTCCAATGAGCAGTTCTTC. Its translation is CSAMRDSNEQFF.

This clonotype was seen at least ten times. CDR3 sequence: CASSNNPGTGGRNQPQHF. The CDR3 bases are TGTGCCAGCAGCAACAACCCCGGGACAGGGGGAAGGAATCAGCCCCAGCATTTT. The gene calls are TRBV6-2 or TRBV6-3 and TRBJ1-5; 11 positions match TRBD1. Trimming at V came to 6 bases and at J to 4 bases, leaving 14 bases not matched to a gene. CDR1 is MNHEY, CDR2 SVGEGT, per germline. CDR3 length equals 18 residues.

A few counts support this clonotype. This sequence joins TRBV7-9 and TRBJ1-1; perhaps TRBD1 as D (5 bases). From germline, CDR1 is SEHNR and CDR2 FQNEAQ (reference sequence). The CDR3 is 15 amino acids. V lost 4 bases, J lost 4 bases, and 16 bases lay in between. The CDR3 sequence is CASSSTGGMITEAFF. The DNA for the CDR3 is TGTGCCAGCAGCTCCACGGGGGGAATGATCACTGAAGCTTTCTTT.

This clonotype was detected only a few times. The DNA of the CDR3 is TGTGCCAGCAGTGATTTGGGGGCATCTCGACCAGATACGCAGTATTTT. Protein: CASSDLGASRPDTQYF. This rearrangement joins TRBV6-1 to TRBJ2-3, with D possibly matching TRBD1 (6 bases). The V end was cut by 3 bases, the J end by 4 bases, with 17 bases between. This CDR3 contains 16 residues. Germline lookup yields CDR1 MNHNS and CDR2 SASEGT.

Only a few counts were recorded for this clonotype. The rearrangement links TRBV20-1 to TRBJ2-5; weak D call: TRBD2 (5 bases). V was cut by 3 bases and J by 3 bases, with 20 bases left in between. There are 16 residues in the CDR3. CDR1 and CDR2 (germline): DFQATT, SNEGSKA (reference sequence). The CDR3 here is CSARPAREGYKETQYF. The CDR3, as DNA: TGCAGTGCTAGGCCGGCTAGAGAGGGTTATAAAGAGACCCAGTACTTC.

V gene TRBV28 combines with J gene TRBJ1-1; D may be TRBD1 (6 bases). Trimming shortened V by 5 bases and J by 3 bases, and 13 bases separated the two germline ends. From germline, CDR1 is MDHEN and CDR2 SYDVKM. This CDR3 has 14 residues. CDR3 residues: CASSPYRVHTEAFF. CDR3 coding DNA: TGTGCCAGCAGTCCATACAGGGTCCACACTGAAGCTTTCTTT.

The gene calls are TRBV3-1 and TRBJ1-6, with 7 nucleotides matching TRBD1. The CDR3 spans 14 residues. Trimming cost V 4 bases and J 10 bases; bases outside gene matches: 7. Germline V gene sequence: CDR1 LGHDT, CDR2 YNNKEL (reference sequence). CDR3 nucleotides: TGTGCCAGCAGCCCGGATGACAGGGAATCACCCCTCCACTTT. It encodes CASSPDDRESPLHF.

The V gene is TRBV20-1, the J gene TRBJ1-1; no definite D call. The CDR3 consists of 13 residues. Germline CDR1 and CDR2: DFQATT and SNEGSKA (reference sequence). V gave up 7 bases and J gave up 10 bases, with 22 bases separating them. CDR3 region: CSGKDGNMLGAFF. Written as DNA, the CDR3 is TGCAGTGGTAAAGACGGGAATATGCTTGGAGCTTTCTTT.

V gene TRBV3-1 combines with J gene TRBJ2-3; 9 bases match TRBD2. V trimming: 3 bases; J trimming: 2 bases; junction bases outside the gene matches: 9. CDR1 LGHDT and CDR2 YNNKEL come from the germline V gene (reference sequence). The CDR3 is 17 residues long. The CDR3 here is CASSQDYSGGFTDTQYF. The DNA of the CDR3 is TGTGCCAGCAGCCAGGACTATAGCGGGGGTTTCACAGATACGCAGTATTTT.